This T cell receptor (beta chain) appears in the sequencing data of a study of T cells in Graves' hyperthyroidism and ophthalmopathy. The CDR3 covers 15 residues. The ends lost 6 bases at V and 0 bases at J; junction bases unmatched: 2. CDR1 and CDR2 (germline): MNHEY, SVGAGI. Study-wide results and limits: Ophthalmopathy was told apart from stable hyperthyroidism by a 13 V-J model. Most thyroid-expanded clonotypes above 0.001 were also found in blood.

This clonotype was seen ten or more times. Its cognate antigen is unknown. TCR beta CDR3 regions were amplified from RNA transcripts. During a first-round RT-PCR of the TCR CDR3, the HTBI primer set was used. Using its own MiXCR run on the multiplex PCR reads, TCRdb lists one record per CDR3 protein. The sample holds about 580,000 distinct CDR3 sequences; roughly 46% are singletons and the top ten take approximately 7.5%. Stable disease denoted Graves' hyperthyroidism without ophthalmopathy progression within 18 months. Diagnosis of hyperthyroidism was new in patients aged 18 to 65, and its duration was under 2 months.

This chain uses TRBV6-5 with TRBJ2-5; 12 bases align to TRBD2. The source of this sequence is a woman aged 18-35 years with Graves' hyperthyroidism. The sequencing input was peripheral blood or thyroid tissue (not recorded which). CDR3 residues: CASSRLAGDQETQYF. CDR3 sequence (DNA): TGTGCCAGCAGCCGACTAGCGGGGGACCAAGAGACCCAGTACTTC.